This T cell receptor beta chain was obtained from a study of shared clonotypes between healthy human individuals. Regarding this clone: Its specificity is unknown.

Naive CD8 cells, CD45RO-negative and positively selected for CCR7, excluded terminally differentiated effector memory CD45RA+ cells. This CDR3 comprises 15 residues. With 2 bases clipped from V and 3 bases from J, the junction kept 6 bases outside the gene matches. Germline assignment: CDR1 LNHNV and CDR2 YYDKDF (reference sequence). Regarding the study as a whole: Across a handful of donors, naive CD4 shared roughly 5%, naive CD8 more than 3%, memory CD4 roughly 2.2%, memory CD8 0.4% to 0.5%.

Only in-frame clones appear in the TCRdb table, and some are missing; sequencing was by immunoSEQ multiplex PCR. The sample includes some 800,000 clones, 90% to 95% of them seen just once. This receptor was taken from a man aged 25 to 40 in good health. Sequenced material: naive CD8+ T cells sorted from blood. The chain couples TRBV15 to TRBJ2-7; 8 nucleotides line up with TRBD2. This CDR3 reads CATSRNGLAFYEQYF. The CDR3 DNA follows: TGTGCCACCAGCAGAAACGGACTAGCCTTCTACGAGCAGTACTTC. The whole variable domain, remainder taken from reference TRBV15 and TRBJ2-7, is DAMVIQNPRYQVTQFGKPVTLSCSQTLNHNVMYWYQQKSSQAPKLLFHYYDKDFNNEADTPDNFQSRRPNTSFCFLDIRSPGLGDTAMYLCATSRNGLAFYEQYFGPGTRLTVT.